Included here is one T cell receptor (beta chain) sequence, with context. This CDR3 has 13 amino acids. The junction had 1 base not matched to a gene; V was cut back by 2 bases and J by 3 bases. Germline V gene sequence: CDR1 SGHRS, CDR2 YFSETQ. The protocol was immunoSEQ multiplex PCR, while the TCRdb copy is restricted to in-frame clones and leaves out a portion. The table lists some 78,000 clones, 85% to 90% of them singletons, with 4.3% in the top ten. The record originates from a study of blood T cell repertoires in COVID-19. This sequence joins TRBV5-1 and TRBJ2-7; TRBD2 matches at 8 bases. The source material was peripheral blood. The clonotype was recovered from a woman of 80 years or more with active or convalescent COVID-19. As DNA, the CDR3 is TGCGCCAGCAGCTTTAGCGGGATCTACGAGCAGTACTTC. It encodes CASSFSGIYEQYF.